One TCR beta chain is described in this entry. Antigen specificity is unknown. The table came from immunoSEQ multiplex PCR; TCRdb's copy has only in-frame clones and leaves some out. The sample contains tens of thousands of clones, around 90% of which appear only once. CDR1 is SGDLS and CDR2 is YYNGEE in the germline V gene. The CDR3 runs 14 residues. V was trimmed by 4 bases and J by 7 bases, leaving 17 bases between them. The data were taken from a study of graft-versus-host responses after intestinal transplantation. About the study: Induction with anti-thymocyte globulin, then tacrolimus and steroids for around three years, was given to all recipients.

The starting material was unstimulated CD8+ T cells sorted from spleen or lymph node cells, obtained before intestinal transplant. This chain connects TRBV9 to TRBJ1-1; a weak D match, TRBD1 (6 bases). The clonotype comes from a human donor who received an intestinal transplant. The CDR3 sequence is CASSRSTGTNEAFF. CDR3 nucleotide sequence: TGTGCCAGCAGCCGATCGACCGGGACAAATGAAGCTTTCTTT.